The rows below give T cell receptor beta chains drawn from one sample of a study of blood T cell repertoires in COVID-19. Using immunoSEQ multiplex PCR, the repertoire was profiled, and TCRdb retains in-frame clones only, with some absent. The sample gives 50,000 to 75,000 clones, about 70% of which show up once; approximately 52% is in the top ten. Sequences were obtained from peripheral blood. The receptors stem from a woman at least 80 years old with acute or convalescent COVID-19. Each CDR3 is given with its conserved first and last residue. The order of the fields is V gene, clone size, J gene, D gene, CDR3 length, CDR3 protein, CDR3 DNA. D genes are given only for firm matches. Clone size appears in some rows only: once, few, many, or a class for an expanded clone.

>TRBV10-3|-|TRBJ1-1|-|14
CAISESGGSTEAFF
TGTGCCATCAGTGAGTCAGGGGGAAGCACTGAAGCTTTCTTT
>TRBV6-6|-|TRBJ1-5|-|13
CASSPGVGQPQHF
TGTGCCAGCAGCCCAGGGGTAGGGCAGCCCCAGCATTTT
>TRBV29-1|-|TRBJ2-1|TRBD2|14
CSVASGSGVNEQFF
TGCAGCGTGGCTAGCGGGAGCGGTGTGAATGAGCAGTTCTTC
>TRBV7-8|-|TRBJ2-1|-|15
CASSLGGGSYNGGFF
TGTGCCAGCAGCTTAGGCGGCGGGTCCTACAATGGAGGCTTCTTC
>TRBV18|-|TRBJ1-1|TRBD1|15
CASSPLDRGATEAFF
TGTGCCAGCTCACCGCTCGACAGGGGAGCCACTGAAGCTTTCTTT
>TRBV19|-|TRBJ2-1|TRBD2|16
CASSPTGLAGYNEQFF
TGTGCCAGTAGCCCGACGGGACTAGCGGGATACAATGAGCAGTTCTTC
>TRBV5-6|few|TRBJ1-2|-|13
CASSFGTNYGYTF
TGTGCCAGCAGCTTCGGTACTAACTATGGCTACACCTTC
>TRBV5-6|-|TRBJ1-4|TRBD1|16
CASSSPQGATNEKLFF
TGTGCCAGCAGCTCGCCACAGGGGGCAACTAATGAAAAACTGTTTTTT
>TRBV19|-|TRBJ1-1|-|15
CASSPTPTGNTEAFF
TGTGCCAGTAGTCCCACTCCCACAGGCAACACTGAAGCTTTCTTT
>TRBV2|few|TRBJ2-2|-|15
CASSEIGHPTGELFF
TGTGCCAGCAGTGAAATAGGACATCCCACCGGGGAGCTGTTTTTT
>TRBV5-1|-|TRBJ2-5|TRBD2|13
CASSRGGKETQYF
TGCGCCAGCAGCCGGGGAGGGAAAGAGACCCAGTACTTC
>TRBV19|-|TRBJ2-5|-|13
CASSSDSQETQYF
TGTGCCAGTAGCTCTGACAGCCAAGAGACCCAGTACTTC
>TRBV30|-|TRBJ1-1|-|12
CAWSPGNTEAFF
TGTGCCTGGAGTCCGGGGAACACTGAAGCTTTCTTT
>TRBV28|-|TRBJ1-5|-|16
CASRSAGGGVNQPQHF
TGTGCCAGCAGATCCGCCGGGGGGGGAGTCAATCAGCCCCAGCATTTT
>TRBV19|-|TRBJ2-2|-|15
CATKGAGPNTGELFF
TGTGCCACCAAAGGGGCGGGGCCGAACACCGGGGAGCTGTTTTTT
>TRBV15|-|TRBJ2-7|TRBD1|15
CATSRNPGQGNEQYF
TGTGCCACCAGCAGGAACCCGGGACAGGGGAACGAGCAGTACTTC
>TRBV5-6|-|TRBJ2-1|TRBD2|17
CASSFVREGQRGNEQFF
TGTGCCAGCAGCTTCGTGCGGGAGGGCCAGAGGGGCAATGAGCAGTTCTTC
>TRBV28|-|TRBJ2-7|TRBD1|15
CASRQQGVGIYEQYF
TGTGCCAGCAGACAACAGGGGGTGGGGATCTACGAGCAGTACTTC
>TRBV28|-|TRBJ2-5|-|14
CATETGLRQETQYF
TGTGCCACCGAAACGGGACTCCGCCAAGAGACCCAGTACTTC
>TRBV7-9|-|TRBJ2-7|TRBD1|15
CASSPGQGMAYEQYF
TGTGCCAGCAGCCCCGGACAGGGAATGGCCTACGAGCAGTACTTC
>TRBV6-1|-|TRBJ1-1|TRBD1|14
CASSEHRGNTEAFF
TGTGCCAGCAGTGAACACAGGGGGAACACTGAAGCTTTCTTT
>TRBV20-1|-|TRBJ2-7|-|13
CSASAGEAYEQYF
TGCAGTGCTAGTGCCGGAGAGGCGTACGAGCAGTACTTC
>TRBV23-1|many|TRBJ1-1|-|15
CASRLPHRIETEAFF
TGCGCCAGCAGACTCCCGCACCGTATAGAAACTGAAGCTTTCTTT
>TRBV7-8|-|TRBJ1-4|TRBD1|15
CASSFGTGGGEKLFF
TGTGCCAGCAGCTTTGGAACAGGGGGGGGTGAAAAACTGTTTTTT
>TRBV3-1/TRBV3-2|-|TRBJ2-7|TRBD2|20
CASSQRPSRGLAGVGYEQYF
TGTGCCAGCAGCCAACGCCCCTCCCGCGGGCTAGCGGGAGTCGGCTACGAGCAGTACTTC
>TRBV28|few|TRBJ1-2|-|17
CASSLSSPRDLNYGYTF
TGTGCCAGCAGTTTATCTAGTCCCAGAGACCTTAACTATGGCTACACCTTC
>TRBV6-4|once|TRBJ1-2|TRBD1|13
CASHRGQGVSYTF
TGTGCCAGCCACCGGGGACAGGGGGTAAGCTACACCTTC
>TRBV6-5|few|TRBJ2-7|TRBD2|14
CASSTLAGVNEQYF
TGTGCCAGCAGTACTCTAGCGGGAGTGAACGAGCAGTACTTC
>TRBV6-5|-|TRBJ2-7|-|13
CASSSGPSYEQYF
TGTGCCAGCAGCTCAGGGCCCTCCTACGAGCAGTACTTC
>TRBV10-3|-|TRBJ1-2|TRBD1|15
CAISDPGQGEDGYTF
TGTGCCATCAGTGACCCGGGACAGGGAGAAGATGGCTACACCTTC
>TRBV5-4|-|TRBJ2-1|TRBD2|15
CASSRTSGSADEQFF
TGTGCCAGCAGCCGGACTAGCGGGTCTGCCGATGAGCAGTTCTTC
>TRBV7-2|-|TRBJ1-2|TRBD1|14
CASSSQGQEYGYTF
TGTGCCAGCAGCTCCCAAGGACAGGAATATGGCTACACCTTC
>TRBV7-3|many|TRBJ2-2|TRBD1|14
CASSLGQGEGELFF
TGTGCCAGCAGCTTAGGACAGGGGGAAGGGGAGCTGTTTTTT
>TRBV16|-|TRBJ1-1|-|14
CASSPNPGGTEAFF
TGTGCCAGCAGCCCCAACCCAGGAGGGACTGAAGCTTTCTTT
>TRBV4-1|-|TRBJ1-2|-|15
CASSQDVGRAGGYTF
TGCGCCAGCAGCCAAGATGTGGGCAGGGCCGGTGGCTACACCTTC
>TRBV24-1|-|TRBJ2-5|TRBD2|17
CATSDPVGSGSQETQYF
TGTGCCACCAGTGACCCAGTCGGGAGCGGGAGTCAAGAGACCCAGTACTTC
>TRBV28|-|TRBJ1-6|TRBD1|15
CASRQPGQVNSPLHF
TGTGCCAGCAGACAACCGGGACAGGTCAATTCACCCCTCCACTTT
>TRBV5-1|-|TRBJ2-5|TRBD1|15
CASSVLTGAEETQYF
TGCGCCAGCAGCGTTTTGACAGGGGCTGAGGAGACCCAGTACTTC
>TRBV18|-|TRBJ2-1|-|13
CASSPQLGDEQFF
TGTGCCAGCTCACCACAACTAGGCGATGAGCAGTTCTTC
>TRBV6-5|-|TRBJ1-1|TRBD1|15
CASSPGTAGDTEAFF
TGTGCCAGCAGTCCCGGGACAGCCGGCGACACTGAAGCTTTCTTT
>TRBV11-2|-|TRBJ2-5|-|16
CASSLGDGVGRETQYF
TGTGCCAGCAGCTTAGGGGATGGGGTCGGGAGAGAGACCCAGTACTTC
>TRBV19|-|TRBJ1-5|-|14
CASSIRDSNQPQHF
TGTGCCAGTAGTATCCGGGATAGCAATCAGCCCCAGCATTTT
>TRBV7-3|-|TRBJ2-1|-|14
CASSPLIGVNEQFF
TGTGCCAGCAGCCCACTGATTGGTGTAAATGAGCAGTTCTTC
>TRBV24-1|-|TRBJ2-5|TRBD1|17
CATSDFGPGTGFGTQYF
TGTGCCACCAGTGATTTCGGCCCCGGGACAGGGTTCGGGACCCAGTACTTC
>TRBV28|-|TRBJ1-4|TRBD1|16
CASSLGGTGYNEKLFF
TGTGCCAGCAGTTTAGGCGGGACAGGTTATAATGAAAAACTGTTTTTT
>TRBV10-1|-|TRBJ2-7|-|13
CASSESISHEQYF
TGCGCCAGCAGTGAGTCTATTTCCCACGAGCAGTACTTC
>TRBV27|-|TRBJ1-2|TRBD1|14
CASSPSRQGGGYTF
TGTGCCAGCAGTCCCTCCAGACAGGGGGGTGGCTACACCTTC
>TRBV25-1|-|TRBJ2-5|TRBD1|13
CASRRTGSETQYF
TGTGCCAGCAGACGGACAGGTTCTGAGACCCAGTACTTC
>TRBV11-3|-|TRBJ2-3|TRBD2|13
CASRGEGTDTQYF
TGTGCCAGCCGGGGGGAGGGCACAGATACGCAGTATTTT
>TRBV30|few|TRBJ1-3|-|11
CAWSTGNTIYF
TGTGCCTGGAGCACCGGGAACACCATATATTTT
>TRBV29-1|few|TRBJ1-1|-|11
CSARTVLEAFF
TGCAGCGCCAGGACAGTTCTTGAAGCTTTCTTT
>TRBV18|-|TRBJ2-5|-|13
CASSPRQQETQYF
TGTGCCAGCTCACCTCGACAGCAAGAGACCCAGTACTTC
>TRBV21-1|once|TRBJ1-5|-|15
CASRGTGESNQPQHF
TGTGCCAGCAGGGGGACAGGGGAAAGCAATCAGCCCCAGCATTTT
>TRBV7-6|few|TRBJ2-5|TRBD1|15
CASSPSVGQEETQYF
TGTGCCAGCAGCCCGAGTGTTGGACAGGAAGAGACCCAGTACTTC
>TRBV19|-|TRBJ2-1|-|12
CASSRRQNEQFF
TGTGCCAGTAGCCGAAGACAGAATGAGCAGTTCTTC